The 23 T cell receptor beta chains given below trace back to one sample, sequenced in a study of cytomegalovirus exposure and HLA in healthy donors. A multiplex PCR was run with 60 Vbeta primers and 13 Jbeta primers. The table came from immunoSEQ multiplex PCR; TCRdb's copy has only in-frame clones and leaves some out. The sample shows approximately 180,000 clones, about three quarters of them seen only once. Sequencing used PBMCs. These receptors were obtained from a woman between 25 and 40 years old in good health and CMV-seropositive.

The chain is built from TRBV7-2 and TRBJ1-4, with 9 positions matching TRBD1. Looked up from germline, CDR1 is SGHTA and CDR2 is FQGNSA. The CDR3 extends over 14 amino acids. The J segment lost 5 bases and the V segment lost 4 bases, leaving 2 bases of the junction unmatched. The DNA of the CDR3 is TGTGCCAGCAGCTCCGGACAGGGGAATGAAAAACTGTTTTTT. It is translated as CASSSGQGNEKLFF.

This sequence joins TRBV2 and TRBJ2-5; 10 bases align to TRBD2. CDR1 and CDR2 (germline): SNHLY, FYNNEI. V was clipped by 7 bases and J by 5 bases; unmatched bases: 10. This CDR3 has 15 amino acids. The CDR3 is CASNDLAGVYETQYF. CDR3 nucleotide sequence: TGTGCCAGCAATGACCTAGCGGGAGTATATGAGACCCAGTACTTC. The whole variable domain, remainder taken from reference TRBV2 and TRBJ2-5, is EPEVTQTPSHQVTQMGQEVILRCVPISNHLYFYWYRQILGQKVEFLVSFYNNEISEKSEIFDDQFSVERPDGSNFTLKIRSTKLEDSAMYFCASNDLAGVYETQYFGPGTRLLVL.

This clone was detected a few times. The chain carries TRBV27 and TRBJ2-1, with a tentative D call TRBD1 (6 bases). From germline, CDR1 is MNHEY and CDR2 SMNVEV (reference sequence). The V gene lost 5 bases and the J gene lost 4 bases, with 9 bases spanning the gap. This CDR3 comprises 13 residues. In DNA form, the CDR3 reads TGTGCCAGCAGTCCCGACAGGTACAATGAGCAGTTCTTC. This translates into CASSPDRYNEQFF.

CDR3 region: CASSLAYGYTF. CDR3 DNA: TGTGCCAGCAGTTTAGCGTATGGCTACACCTTC. The chain links TRBV28 to TRBJ1-2; D remains unclear. CDR3 length: 11 amino acids. From germline, CDR1 is MDHEN and CDR2 SYDVKM. Trimming took 2 bases from V and 5 from J, leaving 3 bases between them.

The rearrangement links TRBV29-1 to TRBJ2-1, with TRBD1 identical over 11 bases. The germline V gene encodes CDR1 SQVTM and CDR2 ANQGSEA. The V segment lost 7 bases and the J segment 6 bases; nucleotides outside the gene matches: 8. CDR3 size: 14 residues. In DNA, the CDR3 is TGCAGCGGTGCCACCGGGACAGGGGGCAATGAGCAGTTCTTC. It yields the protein CSGATGTGGNEQFF.

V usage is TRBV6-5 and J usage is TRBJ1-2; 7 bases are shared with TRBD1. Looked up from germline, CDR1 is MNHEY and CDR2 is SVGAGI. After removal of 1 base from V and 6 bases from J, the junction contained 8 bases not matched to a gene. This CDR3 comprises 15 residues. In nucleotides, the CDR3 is TGTGCCAGCAGTTACTTCAGGACAGGTTTGGATGGCTACACCTTC. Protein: CASSYFRTGLDGYTF.

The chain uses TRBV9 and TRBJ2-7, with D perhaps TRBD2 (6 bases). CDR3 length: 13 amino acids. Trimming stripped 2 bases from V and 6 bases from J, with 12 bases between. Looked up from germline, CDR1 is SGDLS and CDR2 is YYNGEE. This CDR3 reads CASSVWRDGEQYF. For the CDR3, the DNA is TGTGCCAGCAGCGTCTGGCGGGACGGCGAGCAGTACTTC.

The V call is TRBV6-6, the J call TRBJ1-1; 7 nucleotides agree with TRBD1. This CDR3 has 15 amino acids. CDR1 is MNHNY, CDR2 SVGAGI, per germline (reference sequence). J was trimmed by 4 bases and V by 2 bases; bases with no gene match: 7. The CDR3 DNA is TGTGCCAGCAGTTACGGACAGGACCGGTTCACTGAAGCTTTCTTT. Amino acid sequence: CASSYGQDRFTEAFF.

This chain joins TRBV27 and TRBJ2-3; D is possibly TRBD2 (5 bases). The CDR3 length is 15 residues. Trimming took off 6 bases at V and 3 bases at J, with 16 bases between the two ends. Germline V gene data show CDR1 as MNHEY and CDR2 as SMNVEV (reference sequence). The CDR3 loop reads CASSPALAGTDTQYF. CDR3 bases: TGTGCCAGCAGCCCAGCGCTAGCCGGGACAGATACGCAGTATTTT.

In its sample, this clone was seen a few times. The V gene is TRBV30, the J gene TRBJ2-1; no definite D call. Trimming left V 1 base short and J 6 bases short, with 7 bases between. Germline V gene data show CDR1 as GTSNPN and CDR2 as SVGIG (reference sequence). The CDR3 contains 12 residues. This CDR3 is CAWSDTINEQFF. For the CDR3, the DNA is TGTGCCTGGAGTGATACTATCAATGAGCAGTTCTTC.

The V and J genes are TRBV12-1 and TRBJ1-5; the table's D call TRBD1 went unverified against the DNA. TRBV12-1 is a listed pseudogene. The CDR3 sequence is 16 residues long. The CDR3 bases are TGTGCCAGCAACTCTCCTGGACAGCTTAGCAATCAGCCCCAGCATTTT. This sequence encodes CASNSPGQLSNQPQHF.

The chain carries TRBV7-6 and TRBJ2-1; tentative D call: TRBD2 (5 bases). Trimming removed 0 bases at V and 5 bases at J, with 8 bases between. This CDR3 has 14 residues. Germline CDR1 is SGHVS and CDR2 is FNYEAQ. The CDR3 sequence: CASSLASADNEQFF. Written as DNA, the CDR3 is TGTGCCAGCAGCTTAGCTAGCGCCGACAATGAGCAGTTCTTC.

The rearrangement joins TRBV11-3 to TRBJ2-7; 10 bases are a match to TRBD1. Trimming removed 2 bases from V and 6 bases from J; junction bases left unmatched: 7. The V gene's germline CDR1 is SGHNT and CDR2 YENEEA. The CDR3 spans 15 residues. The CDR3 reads CASSLRTGGPSEQYF. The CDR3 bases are TGTGCCAGCAGCTTACGGACAGGGGGGCCCTCCGAGCAGTACTTC.

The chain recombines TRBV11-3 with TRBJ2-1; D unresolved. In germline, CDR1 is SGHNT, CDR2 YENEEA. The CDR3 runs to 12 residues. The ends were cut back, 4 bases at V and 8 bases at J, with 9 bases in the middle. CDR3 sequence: CASSSDVYEQFF. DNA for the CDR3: TGTGCCAGCAGCTCAGATGTCTATGAGCAGTTCTTC.

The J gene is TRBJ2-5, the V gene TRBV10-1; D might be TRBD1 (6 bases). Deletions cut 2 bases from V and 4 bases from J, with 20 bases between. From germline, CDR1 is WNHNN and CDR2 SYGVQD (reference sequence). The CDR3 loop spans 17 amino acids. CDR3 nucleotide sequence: TGCGCCAGCAGTGAGGATCTGAAGCAGGGGAGTGGAGAGACCCAGTACTTC. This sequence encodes CASSEDLKQGSGETQYF.

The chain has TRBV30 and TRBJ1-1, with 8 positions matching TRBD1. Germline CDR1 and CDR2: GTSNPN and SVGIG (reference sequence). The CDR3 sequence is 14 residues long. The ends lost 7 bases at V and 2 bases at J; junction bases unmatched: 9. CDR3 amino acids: CALIKTGDNTEAFF. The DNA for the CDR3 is TGTGCCTTGATTAAGACAGGGGATAACACTGAAGCTTTCTTT.

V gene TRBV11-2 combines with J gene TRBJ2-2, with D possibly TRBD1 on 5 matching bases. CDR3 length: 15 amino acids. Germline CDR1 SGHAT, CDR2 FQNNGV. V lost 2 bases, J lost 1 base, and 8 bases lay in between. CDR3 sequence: CASSLRTLNTGELFF. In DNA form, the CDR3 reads TGTGCCAGCAGCTTACGGACATTGAACACCGGGGAGCTGTTTTTT.

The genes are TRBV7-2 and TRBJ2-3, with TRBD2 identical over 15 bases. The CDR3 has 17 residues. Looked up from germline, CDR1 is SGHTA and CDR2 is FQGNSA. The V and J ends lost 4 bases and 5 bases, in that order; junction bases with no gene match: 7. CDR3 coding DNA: TGTGCCAGCAGCTCCGGGTGGACTAGCGGGAGGGAAGATACGCAGTATTTT. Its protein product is CASSSGWTSGREDTQYF.

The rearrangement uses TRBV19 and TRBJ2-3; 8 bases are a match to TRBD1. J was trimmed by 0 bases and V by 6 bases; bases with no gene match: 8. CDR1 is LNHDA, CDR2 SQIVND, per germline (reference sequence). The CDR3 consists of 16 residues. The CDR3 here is CASSIQGALSTDTQYF. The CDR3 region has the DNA TGTGCCAGTAGCATTCAGGGGGCTTTAAGCACAGATACGCAGTATTTT.

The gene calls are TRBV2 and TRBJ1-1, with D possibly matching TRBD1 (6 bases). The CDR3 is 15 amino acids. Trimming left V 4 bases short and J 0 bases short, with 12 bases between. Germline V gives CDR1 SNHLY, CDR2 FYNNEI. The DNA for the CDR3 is TGTGCCAGCAGTGGAGGGGCAGGGGTGAACACTGAAGCTTTCTTT. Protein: CASSGGAGVNTEAFF. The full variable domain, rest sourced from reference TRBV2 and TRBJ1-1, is EPEVTQTPSHQVTQMGQEVILRCVPISNHLYFYWYRQILGQKVEFLVSFYNNEISEKSEIFDDQFSVERPDGSNFTLKIRSTKLEDSAMYFCASSGGAGVNTEAFFGQGTRLTVV.

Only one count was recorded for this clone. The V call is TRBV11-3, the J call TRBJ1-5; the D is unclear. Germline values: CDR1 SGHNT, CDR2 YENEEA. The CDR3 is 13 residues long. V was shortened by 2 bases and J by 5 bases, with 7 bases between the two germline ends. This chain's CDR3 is CASSLRRDQPQHF. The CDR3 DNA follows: TGTGCCAGCAGCTTAAGGAGGGATCAGCCCCAGCATTTT.

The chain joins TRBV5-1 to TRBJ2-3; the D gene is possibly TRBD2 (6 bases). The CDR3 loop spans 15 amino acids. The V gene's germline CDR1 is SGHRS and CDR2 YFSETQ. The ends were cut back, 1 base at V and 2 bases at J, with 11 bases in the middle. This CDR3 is CASSLQAGTTDTQYF. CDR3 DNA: TGCGCCAGCAGCTTGCAGGCGGGAACCACAGATACGCAGTATTTT.

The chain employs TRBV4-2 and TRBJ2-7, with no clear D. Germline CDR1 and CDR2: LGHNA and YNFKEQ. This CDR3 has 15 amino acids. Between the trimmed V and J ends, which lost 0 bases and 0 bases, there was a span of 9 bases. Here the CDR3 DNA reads TGTGCCAGCAGCCAAGAAGATAGTGCCTCCTACGAGCAGTACTTC. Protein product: CASSQEDSASYEQYF.